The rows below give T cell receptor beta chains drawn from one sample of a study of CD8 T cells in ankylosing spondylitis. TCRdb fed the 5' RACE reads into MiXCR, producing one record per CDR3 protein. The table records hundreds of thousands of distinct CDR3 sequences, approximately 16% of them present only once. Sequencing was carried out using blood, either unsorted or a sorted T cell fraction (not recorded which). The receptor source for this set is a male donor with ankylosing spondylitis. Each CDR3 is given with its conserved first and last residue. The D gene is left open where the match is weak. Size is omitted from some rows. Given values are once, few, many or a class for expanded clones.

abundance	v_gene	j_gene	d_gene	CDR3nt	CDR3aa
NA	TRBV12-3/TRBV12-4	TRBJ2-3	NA	TGTGCCAGCAGGTCCGATGGGCGGGCCACAGATACGCAGTATTTT	CASRSDGRATDTQYF
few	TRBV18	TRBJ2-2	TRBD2	TGTGCCAGCTCACCACTCGGTCCGGGAGGGCCGACCGGGGAGCTGTTTTTT	CASSPLGPGGPTGELFF
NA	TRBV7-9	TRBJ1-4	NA	TGTGCCAGCAGCCCCCTTCGGGGAAATGAAAAACTGTTTTTT	CASSPLRGNEKLFF
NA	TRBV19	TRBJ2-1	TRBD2	TGTGCCAGTCGACGTCTAGCGGCACCCAATGAGCAGTTCTTC	CASRRLAAPNEQFF
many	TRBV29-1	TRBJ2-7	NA	TGCAGCGTACGGGCACCGACCTCCTACGAGCAGTACTTC	CSVRAPTSYEQYF
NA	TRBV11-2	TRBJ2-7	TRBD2	TGTGCCAGCAGCTTAGATCTGGCGGGAGGGCCGGACGAGCAGTACTTC	CASSLDLAGGPDEQYF
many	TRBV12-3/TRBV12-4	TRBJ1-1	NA	TGTGCCAGCAGCACAGGGATTGAAGCTTTCTTT	CASSTGIEAFF
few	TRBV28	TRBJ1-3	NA	TGTGCCAGCAGTGGACGGAGCTCTGGAAACACCATATATTTT	CASSGRSSGNTIYF
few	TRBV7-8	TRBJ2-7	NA	TGTGCCAGCAGCTTACCCTCGACGTACGAGCAGTACTTC	CASSLPSTYEQYF
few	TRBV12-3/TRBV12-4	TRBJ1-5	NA	TGTGCCAGCAGTTTAGAAGGTAGCAATCAGCCCCAGCATTTT	CASSLEGSNQPQHF
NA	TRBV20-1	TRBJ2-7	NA	TGCAGTGCTAGGGAGGGGGCGGCGAACGAGCAGTACTTC	CSAREGAANEQYF
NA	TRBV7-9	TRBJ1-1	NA	TGTGCCAGCAGCCCGGACAGCTCTAGGGCTTTCTTT	CASSPDSSRAFF
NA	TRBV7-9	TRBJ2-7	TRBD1	TGTGCCAGCAGCCTTAGTACAGGGGGCGACGAGCAGTACTTC	CASSLSTGGDEQYF
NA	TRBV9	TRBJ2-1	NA	TGTGCCAGCAGCGGTGTAGGGCTGGGGGAGCAGTTCTTC	CASSGVGLGEQFF
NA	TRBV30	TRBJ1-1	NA	TGTGCCTGGGATACCGGTGGGGACACTGAAGCTTTCTTT	CAWDTGGDTEAFF
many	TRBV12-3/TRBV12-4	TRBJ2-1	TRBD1	TGTGCCAGCAGTAACTCGGACAGGGGTGAGCAGTTCTTC	CASSNSDRGEQFF
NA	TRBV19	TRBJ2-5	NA	TGTGCCAGTCGTGCAGGGGCTTCGCAAGAGACCCAGTACTTC	CASRAGASQETQYF
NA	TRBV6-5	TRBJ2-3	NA	TGTGCCAGCAGTTACCTACCGGGGCCCAACACAGATACGCAGTATTTT	CASSYLPGPNTDTQYF
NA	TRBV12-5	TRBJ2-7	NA	TGTGCTAGTGGGCCCTCCGGGTCCTTCTCCTACGAGCAGTACTTC	CASGPSGSFSYEQYF
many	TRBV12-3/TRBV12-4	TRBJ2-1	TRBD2	TGTGCCAGCAGTCCAAGCGGGAGGGTATACAATGAGCAGTTCTTC	CASSPSGRVYNEQFF
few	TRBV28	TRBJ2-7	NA	TGTGCCAGCAGCCTCCTAGCAGGGTTTGTCAACGAGCAGTACTTC	CASSLLAGFVNEQYF
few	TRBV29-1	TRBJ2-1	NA	TGCAGCGTTGCGGGCCCCCACGAGCAGTTCTTC	CSVAGPHEQFF
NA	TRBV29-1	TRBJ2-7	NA	TGCAGCGTTGTTCGGCAAGGCTACGAGCAGTACTTC	CSVVRQGYEQYF
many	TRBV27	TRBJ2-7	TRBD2	TGTGCCAGCAGTACGGGCGCGGGGGGTTACTACGAGCAGTACTTC	CASSTGAGGYYEQYF
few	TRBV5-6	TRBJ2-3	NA	TGTGCCAGCAGCTTGTTTGGAGATACGCAGTATTTT	CASSLFGDTQYF
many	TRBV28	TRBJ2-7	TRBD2	TGTGCCAGCGGACAATGGAGCGGGAGTATCCACGAGCAGTACTTC	CASGQWSGSIHEQYF
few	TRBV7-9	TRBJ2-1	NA	TGTGCCAGCAGCCCAGGGGGGGGGATCAATGAGCAGTTCTTC	CASSPGGGINEQFF
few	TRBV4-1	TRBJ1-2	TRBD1	TGCGCCAGCAGCCGGACAGGGATTTATGGCTACACCTTC	CASSRTGIYGYTF
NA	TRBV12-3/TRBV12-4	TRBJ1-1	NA	TGTGCCAGCAGTTTTCGACTCTCGAACACTGAAGCTTTCTTT	CASSFRLSNTEAFF
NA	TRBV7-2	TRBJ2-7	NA	TGTGCCAGCAGCTTAGCGCCGGACCCCGAGCAGTACTTC	CASSLAPDPEQYF
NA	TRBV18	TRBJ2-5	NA	TGTGCCAGCTCACCACCTAGGAGAACGTACCAAGAGACCCAGTACTTC	CASSPPRRTYQETQYF
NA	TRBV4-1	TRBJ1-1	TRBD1	TGCGCCAGCAGCCCACAGGGGATGAACACTGAAGCTTTCTTT	CASSPQGMNTEAFF
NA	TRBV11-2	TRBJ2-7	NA	TGTGCCAGCAGCTTTGGGACTGGTAGCCTCCTGGGCCTCGACGAGCAGTACTTC	CASSFGTGSLLGLDEQYF
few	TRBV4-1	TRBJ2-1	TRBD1	TGCGCCAGCAGCCACGGACAGGTAGACAATGAGCAGTTCTTC	CASSHGQVDNEQFF
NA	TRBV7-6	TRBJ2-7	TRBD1	TGTGCCAGCAGCTTAGGGACGGCGGACAGGGGAACCTACGAGCAGTACTTC	CASSLGTADRGTYEQYF
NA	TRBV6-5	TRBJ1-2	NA	TGTGCCAGCAGTTACTCGGTCCGGACGGGCTATGGCTACACCTTC	CASSYSVRTGYGYTF
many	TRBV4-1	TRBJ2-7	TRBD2	TGCGCCAGCAGCCAACCTCTTAGCGGGGTCTTATACGAGCAGTACTTC	CASSQPLSGVLYEQYF
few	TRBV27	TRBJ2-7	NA	TGTGCCAGCGCCCAGGGGCAGTTCTCCTACGAGCAGTACTTC	CASAQGQFSYEQYF
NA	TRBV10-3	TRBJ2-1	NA	TGTGCCATCAGTGGATCAGGTAGGAGCGTGGCCTACAATGAGCAGTTCTTC	CAISGSGRSVAYNEQFF